A single sample gave rise to the 14 T cell receptor beta chains below, sequenced in a study of blood T cell repertoires in COVID-19. Profiled with immunoSEQ multiplex PCR; TCRdb holds only in-frame clones, not every one. This table has about 330,000 clones, around 84% appearing once. Material: PBMCs or T cells enriched from blood (not recorded which). The source is a woman between 18 and 29 years old who had recovered from COVID-19.

This clone appeared a single time. This rearrangement joins TRBV19 to TRBJ2-1; D not certain. The germline V gene has CDR1 LNHDA and CDR2 SQIVND (reference sequence). Between the trimmed V and J ends, which lost 3 bases and 6 bases, there was a span of 18 bases. This CDR3 contains 16 residues. The CDR3 coding sequence is TGTGCCAGTAGTATGTCTGCGCTAGTACCCATCAATGAGCAGTTCTTC. Its translation: CASSMSALVPINEQFF.

V is TRBV2 and J is TRBJ2-1; 7 bases match TRBD2. The CDR3 sequence is 16 residues long. CDR1 and CDR2 from the germline V gene are SNHLY and FYNNEI. V shed 3 bases and J 2 bases; nucleotides not matched to a gene: 7. The chain's CDR3 is CASSEWGGSTYNEQFF. Here the CDR3 DNA reads TGTGCCAGCAGTGAGTGGGGCGGGAGCACCTACAATGAGCAGTTCTTC. The full variable domain, rest sourced from reference TRBV2 and TRBJ2-1, is EPEVTQTPSHQVTQMGQEVILRCVPISNHLYFYWYRQILGQKVEFLVSFYNNEISEKSEIFDDQFSVERPDGSNFTLKIRSTKLEDSAMYFCASSEWGGSTYNEQFFGPGTRLTVL.

For this clone: The junction does not match germline at one end; this may be a read error. This chain joins TRBV7-7 and TRBJ2-2; TRBD2 aligns across 13 bases. The CDR3 totals 16 residues. Looked up from germline, CDR1 is SSHAT and CDR2 is FNYEAQ (reference sequence). The CDR3: CASSRTSGGNTGELFF. The CDR3 nucleotides are TGTGCTAGCAGCCGGACTAGCGGGGGGAACACCGGGGAGCTGTTTTTT. Drawing the rest from reference TRBV7-7 and TRBJ2-2, the complete variable domain is GAGVSQSPRYKVTKRGQDVTLRCDPISSHATLYWYQQALGQGPEFLTYFNYEAQPDKSGLPSDRFSAERPEGSISTLTIQRTEQRDSAMYRCASSRTSGGNTGELFFGEGSRLTVL.

The chain links TRBV3-1 (or the pseudogene TRBV3-2) to TRBJ2-2; D is uncertain. Germline-derived CDR1 and CDR2 are LGHDT and YNNKEL (reference sequence). The CDR3 length is 17 residues. Trimming took off 1 base at V and 0 bases at J, with 12 bases between the two ends. In DNA, the CDR3 is TGTGCCAGCAGCCAAGCCGTACTCGATACGAACACCGGGGAGCTGTTTTTT. It encodes CASSQAVLDTNTGELFF.

This clone occurred a few times. This chain links TRBV6-1 with TRBJ1-5, with D tentatively TRBD1 (5 bases). The CDR3 loop spans 13 amino acids. V lost 5 bases to trimming and J lost 5 bases, with 10 bases between them. Per germline, CDR1 MNHNS and CDR2 SASEGT. The CDR3 loop reads CASSFDSDQPQHF. The CDR3 bases are TGTGCCAGCAGTTTCGACAGTGATCAGCCCCAGCATTTT.

This chain links TRBV10-2 with TRBJ2-2, with TRBD2 matching over 14 bases. J lost 5 bases, V lost 6 bases, and 2 bases had no gene match. The CDR3 contains 15 residues. Looked up from germline, CDR1 is WSHSY and CDR2 is SAAADI. The DNA for the CDR3 is TGCGCCAGCAGGAGGACTAGCGGGAGGACCGGGGAGCTGTTTTTT. Translating gives CASRRTSGRTGELFF.

CDR3 amino acids: CASGIGKGDYYGYTF. In DNA, the CDR3 is TGTGCCAGCGGGATTGGAAAAGGGGACTACTATGGCTACACCTTC. The chain links TRBV2 to TRBJ1-2, with D maybe TRBD1 (5 bases). Deletions cut 8 bases from V and 3 bases from J, with 19 bases between. The germline CDR1 and CDR2 sequences are SNHLY and FYNNEI. The CDR3 spans 15 residues.

This chain uses TRBV27 with TRBJ1-2; D unclear. From germline, CDR1 is MNHEY and CDR2 SMNVEV (reference sequence). The CDR3 is made up of 14 amino acids. V lost 2 bases to trimming and J lost 4 bases, with 11 bases between them. The CDR3 sequence is CASSLGAASYGYTF. For the CDR3, the DNA is TGTGCCAGCAGTTTAGGAGCAGCTTCCTATGGCTACACCTTC.

V gene TRBV5-3 combines with J gene TRBJ1-2; the match to TRBD1 covers 8 bases. TRBV5-3 is known as an ORF, though its function is uncertain. The trim removed 3 bases at V and 1 base at J, leaving 5 bases unmatched. CDR3 length: 15 residues. The chain's CDR3 is CARSCRDRYNYGYTF. The DNA for the CDR3 is TGTGCCAGAAGCTGCCGGGACAGGTATAACTATGGCTACACCTTC.

This chain links TRBV2 with TRBJ2-1, with 11 bases matching TRBD2. The CDR3 spans 16 residues. CDR1 is SNHLY and CDR2 is FYNNEI in the germline V gene. The V and J ends lost 5 bases and 8 bases, in that order; junction bases with no gene match: 11. CDR3 DNA: TGTGCCAGCAGTTTGAGGACTAGCGGGCCCCGGGATGAGCAGTTCTTC. Translated: CASSLRTSGPRDEQFF.

The CDR3 is CASRAGGSNQPQHF. CDR3 bases: TGTGCCAGCAGGGCAGGAGGAAGCAATCAGCCCCAGCATTTT. The J gene is TRBJ1-5, the V gene TRBV6-5; D is unclear. V was trimmed by 6 bases and J by 1 base, leaving 10 bases between them. Germline CDR1 reads MNHEY; CDR2 reads SVGAGI. The CDR3 is 14 amino acids.

This clone was observed a few times. The chain carries TRBV2 and TRBJ2-4, with TRBD1 matching over 7 bases. CDR3 size: 14 residues. Germline trimming cut 4 bases from V and 3 bases from J; bases unmatched to any gene: 3. Germline CDR1 is SNHLY and CDR2 is FYNNEI. The DNA of the CDR3 is TGTGCCAGCAGTGCCTGGACAGGCAAAAACATTCAGTACTTC. Translation gives CASSAWTGKNIQYF.

V is TRBV3-1 (or the pseudogene TRBV3-2) and J is TRBJ2-1, with 7 bases matching TRBD1. This CDR3 region has 15 residues. CDR1 is LGHDT and CDR2 is YNNKEL in the germline V gene (reference sequence). The V and J ends lost 1 base and 14 bases, in that order; junction bases with no gene match: 14. The CDR3 DNA reads TGTGCCAGCAGCCAAGGCCCCGACAGGGCGGTAATCGAGTTCTTC. Protein product: CASSQGPDRAVIEFF.

The chain links TRBV19 to TRBJ1-6; 9 bases match TRBD1. The CDR3 length is 14 residues. The germline V gene has CDR1 LNHDA and CDR2 SQIVND (reference sequence). With 3 bases clipped from V and 8 bases from J, the junction kept 2 bases outside the gene matches. CDR3: CASSITGGDSPLHF. The CDR3 nucleotides are TGTGCCAGTAGTATCACAGGGGGCGATTCACCCCTCCACTTT.